These T cell receptor beta chains were read from a single sample in a study of OX40 agonist ivuxolimab in advanced cancers. The method was immunoSEQ multiplex PCR; TCRdb's version includes in-frame clones alone and lacks a portion of them. Seen here are some 150,000 clones, around nine tenths observed once, and the top ten hold approximately 0.99%. The sample in question was CD4+ or CD8+ T cells sorted from blood, obtained in a trial of the OX40 agonist ivuxolimab. These receptors came from an adult with an advanced solid tumor such as melanoma, head and neck, liver or kidney cancer. The CDR3 runs from the conserved cysteine through the conserved F or W. D genes are given only for firm matches. Clone size appears in some rows only: once, few, many, or a class for an expanded clone.

clone_size d_call j_call cdr3_length v_call cdr3_nt cdr3_aa
. . TRBJ2-7 12 TRBV30 TGTGCCTGGGCAAGGCGCCCCGACGAGCAGTACTTC CAWARRPDEQYF
. . TRBJ2-7 15 TRBV6-5 TGTGCCAGCAGTTACTCAGGGGGAGAGGGAAGGGAGCAGTACTTC CASSYSGGEGREQYF
. . TRBJ1-1 14 TRBV7-7 TGTGCTAGCAGCTTAATGGGAATGAACACTGAAGCTTTCTTT CASSLMGMNTEAFF
. . TRBJ1-1 17 TRBV15 TGTGCCACCAGCAGAGGTTTTGGCCGGGGGCGAAAAACTGAAGCTTTCTTT CATSRGFGRGRKTEAFF
. . TRBJ2-7 13 TRBV18 TGTGCCAGCTCACCATCTCTCTTCTACGAGCAGTACTTC CASSPSLFYEQYF
. . TRBJ1-4 12 TRBV6-6 TGTGCCAGCAGCCCCCTTAATGAAAAACTGTTTTTT CASSPLNEKLFF
. . TRBJ1-4 17 TRBV18 TGTGCCAGCTCCGAGGACAGCCTCTTGTCAACTAATGAAAAACTGTTTTTT CASSEDSLLSTNEKLFF
. . TRBJ1-3 15 TRBV4-2 TGTGCCAGCAGCCAACCTGACACTTCTGGAAACACCATATATTTT CASSQPDTSGNTIYF
. . TRBJ1-5 16 TRBV19 TGTGCCAGTAGTATAGCCCCGGCATCGAGCAATCAGCCCCAGCATTTT CASSIAPASSNQPQHF
. TRBD1 TRBJ2-5 15 TRBV6-6 TGTGCCAGCAGTAAAGACAGGGGGCGGCAAGAGACCCAGTACTTC CASSKDRGRQETQYF
. . TRBJ1-2 13 TRBV28 TGTGCCAGCAGTTTCGGGGGGTCTTTTGGCTACACCTTC CASSFGGSFGYTF
. . TRBJ1-1 14 TRBV4-3 TGCGCCAGCAGCCAAGATAGGCAGGGCGACCTTTCTTTCTTT CASSQDRQGDLSFF
few . TRBJ2-7 11 TRBV28 TGTGCCAGCAGTTTACTCTACGAGCAGTACTTC CASSLLYEQYF
. TRBD2 TRBJ2-2 17 TRBV7-3 TGTGCCAGCAGCCGCGACCTGGGACTCGGGGGGACCGGGGAGCTGTTTTTT CASSRDLGLGGTGELFF
. TRBD2 TRBJ2-1 19 TRBV5-1 TGCGCCAGCAGCTTGAAAACTAGCGGGAGGGTTACCGCCTACAATGAGCAGTTCTTC CASSLKTSGRVTAYNEQFF
. . TRBJ1-1 14 TRBV18 TGTGCCAGCTCACCATCCCCGTCTGGCACTGAAGCTTTCTTT CASSPSPSGTEAFF